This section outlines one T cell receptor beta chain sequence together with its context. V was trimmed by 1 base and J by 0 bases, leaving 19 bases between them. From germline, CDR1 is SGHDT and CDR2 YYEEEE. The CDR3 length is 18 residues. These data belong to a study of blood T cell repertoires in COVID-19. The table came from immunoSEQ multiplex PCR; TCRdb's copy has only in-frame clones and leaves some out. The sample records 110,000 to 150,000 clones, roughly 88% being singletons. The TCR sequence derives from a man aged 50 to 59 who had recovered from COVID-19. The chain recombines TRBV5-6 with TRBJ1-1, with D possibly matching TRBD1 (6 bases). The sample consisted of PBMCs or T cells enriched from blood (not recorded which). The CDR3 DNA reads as TGTGCCAGCAGCTTGAGGACGCAAAGAGGGGGAATGAACACTGAAGCTTTCTTT. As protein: CASSLRTQRGGMNTEAFF.